The clone carrying this T cell receptor beta chain was observed a few times. This record belongs to a study of blood T cell repertoires in COVID-19. Study at large: COVID-19 samples from acute and convalescent phases originated in the United States, Italy and Spain. T cells, B-cell-depleted T cells, or PBMCs provided the cDNA or gDNA that served as material.

The CDR3 is made up of 18 amino acids. After removal of 8 bases from V and 4 bases from J, the junction contained 18 bases not matched to a gene. Germline CDR1 reads KGHDR; CDR2 reads SFDVKD. Under the authors' procedure: Scientists estimated how many nucleated cells there were by amplifying reference gene primers. The protocol was immunoSEQ multiplex PCR, while the TCRdb copy is restricted to in-frame clones and leaves out a portion. The V and J calls and clone size come from that table; D and trimming were worked out from the DNA. The sample records around 130,000 clones, about 83% being singletons.

The sample comprised peripheral blood. The clonotype was recovered from a human donor in a cohort sampled during active COVID-19. The gene calls are TRBV24-1 and TRBJ1-3; 8 nucleotides match TRBD1. The chain's CDR3 is CATTIPGQVEPSGNTIYF. As DNA, the CDR3 is TGTGCCACCACCATTCCGGGACAGGTTGAACCTTCAGGAAACACCATATATTTT.